This is a list of T cell receptor beta chains from one sample in a study of blood T cell repertoires in COVID-19. Sequencing used immunoSEQ multiplex PCR; TCRdb keeps in-frame clones, though not all of them. This sample yields approximately 150,000 clones, of which more than 70% are seen a single time; about 8% belongs to the top ten. The sample consisted of peripheral blood. Every receptor here comes from a woman aged 55-69 years with acute or convalescent COVID-19. The CDR3 runs from the conserved cysteine through the conserved F or W. A D gene is named only where the DNA matches it firmly. Size tells how often a clone was seen (once, few, many) or the class of an expanded clone, and some rows leave it out.

j_call: TRBJ2-7
v_call: TRBV11-3
cdr3_length: 13
clone_size: -
d_call: -
cdr3_aa: CASSVHRDYEQYF
cdr3_nt: TGTGCCAGCAGTGTCCACAGGGACTACGAGCAGTACTTC

j_call: TRBJ1-5
v_call: TRBV4-1
cdr3_length: 15
clone_size: -
d_call: -
cdr3_aa: CASSPLATGNQPQHF
cdr3_nt: TGCGCCAGCAGCCCCCTGGCGACAGGTAATCAGCCCCAGCATTTT

j_call: TRBJ1-6
v_call: TRBV5-6
cdr3_length: 15
clone_size: -
d_call: -
cdr3_aa: CASSPSLEGYSPLHF
cdr3_nt: TGTGCCAGCAGCCCATCTTTGGAGGGTTATTCACCCCTCCACTTT

j_call: TRBJ1-4
v_call: TRBV7-2
cdr3_length: 15
clone_size: -
d_call: TRBD1
cdr3_aa: CASSSGTATNEKLFF
cdr3_nt: TGTGCCAGCAGCTCCGGGACAGCAACTAATGAAAAACTGTTTTTT

j_call: TRBJ2-7
v_call: TRBV30
cdr3_length: 16
clone_size: -
d_call: TRBD1
cdr3_aa: CAWSNYRDRGSYEQYF
cdr3_nt: TGTGCCTGGAGTAATTACCGGGACAGGGGCTCCTACGAGCAGTACTTC

j_call: TRBJ1-5
v_call: TRBV28
cdr3_length: 14
clone_size: -
d_call: -
cdr3_aa: CASSRGGSNQPQHF
cdr3_nt: TGTGCCAGCAGTCGGGGGGGAAGCAATCAGCCCCAGCATTTT

j_call: TRBJ1-1
v_call: TRBV28
cdr3_length: 14
clone_size: -
d_call: -
cdr3_aa: CASSLWGRNTEAFF
cdr3_nt: TGTGCCAGCAGTTTATGGGGCCGGAACACTGAAGCTTTCTTT

j_call: TRBJ1-1
v_call: TRBV19
cdr3_length: 15
clone_size: -
d_call: TRBD1
cdr3_aa: CASSIPRDRVTEAFF
cdr3_nt: TGTGCCAGTAGTATCCCCCGGGACAGGGTCACTGAAGCTTTCTTT

j_call: TRBJ1-5
v_call: TRBV19
cdr3_length: 13
clone_size: few
d_call: -
cdr3_aa: CASTLYSDQPQHF
cdr3_nt: TGTGCCAGTACCTTGTACTCCGATCAGCCCCAGCATTTT

j_call: TRBJ2-1
v_call: TRBV28
cdr3_length: 17
clone_size: -
d_call: TRBD2
cdr3_aa: CASSLLAGGRFYNEQFF
cdr3_nt: TGTGCCAGCAGTCTACTAGCGGGGGGGCGTTTCTACAATGAGCAGTTCTTC

j_call: TRBJ1-2
v_call: TRBV28
cdr3_length: 14
clone_size: -
d_call: -
cdr3_aa: CASSARQVYYGYTF
cdr3_nt: TGTGCCAGCAGTGCCCGACAGGTTTACTATGGCTACACCTTC

j_call: TRBJ2-7
v_call: TRBV4-3
cdr3_length: 16
clone_size: once
d_call: TRBD1
cdr3_aa: CASSQGRTGSSYEQYF
cdr3_nt: TGCGCCAGCAGCCAGGGGAGGACAGGGAGCTCCTACGAGCAGTACTTC

j_call: TRBJ2-7
v_call: TRBV7-9
cdr3_length: 12
clone_size: -
d_call: TRBD2
cdr3_aa: CASSRDYYEQYF
cdr3_nt: TGTGCCAGCAGCAGGGACTACTACGAGCAGTACTTC

j_call: TRBJ1-1
v_call: TRBV29-1
cdr3_length: 13
clone_size: few
d_call: TRBD1
cdr3_aa: CSVNRGMNTEAFF
cdr3_nt: TGCAGCGTTAACAGGGGGATGAACACTGAAGCTTTCTTT

j_call: TRBJ1-6
v_call: TRBV7-2
cdr3_length: 18
clone_size: -
d_call: TRBD1
cdr3_aa: CASSWGILRDRDNSPLHF
cdr3_nt: TGTGCCAGCAGTTGGGGGATCTTACGGGACAGGGACAATTCACCCCTCCACTTT

j_call: TRBJ2-2
v_call: TRBV24-1
cdr3_length: 17
clone_size: -
d_call: -
cdr3_aa: CATSDGGLAGVNGELFF
cdr3_nt: TGTGCCACCAGTGATGGGGGACTGGCGGGCGTCAACGGGGAGCTGTTTTTT

j_call: TRBJ2-1
v_call: TRBV27
cdr3_length: 14
clone_size: -
d_call: -
cdr3_aa: CASRPTGFYHEQFF
cdr3_nt: TGTGCCAGCAGACCTACAGGGTTCTACCATGAGCAGTTCTTC

j_call: TRBJ1-5
v_call: TRBV7-9
cdr3_length: 15
clone_size: -
d_call: TRBD1
cdr3_aa: CASSLNRGGDQPQHF
cdr3_nt: TGTGCCAGCAGCTTGAACAGGGGAGGTGATCAGCCCCAGCATTTT

j_call: TRBJ1-5
v_call: TRBV20-1
cdr3_length: 11
clone_size: -
d_call: -
cdr3_aa: CSVSADQPQHF
cdr3_nt: TGCAGTGTTTCGGCGGATCAGCCCCAGCATTTT

j_call: TRBJ1-4
v_call: TRBV28
cdr3_length: 12
clone_size: -
d_call: -
cdr3_aa: CAIYRVGEKLFF
cdr3_nt: TGTGCTATTTATCGGGTTGGGGAAAAACTGTTTTTT

j_call: TRBJ2-2
v_call: TRBV11-3
cdr3_length: 15
clone_size: -
d_call: TRBD1
cdr3_aa: CASSLRDSFTGELFF
cdr3_nt: TGTGCCAGCAGCTTACGGGACAGCTTCACCGGGGAGCTGTTTTTT

j_call: TRBJ2-7
v_call: TRBV6-6
cdr3_length: 12
clone_size: -
d_call: -
cdr3_aa: CASRMSSYEQYF
cdr3_nt: TGTGCCAGCAGGATGAGCTCCTACGAGCAGTACTTC

j_call: TRBJ2-3
v_call: TRBV24-1
cdr3_length: 18
clone_size: -
d_call: -
cdr3_aa: CATSEGVGGPSSTDTQYF
cdr3_nt: TGTGCCACCAGTGAAGGGGTGGGGGGGCCGTCTAGCACAGATACGCAGTATTTT

j_call: TRBJ2-5
v_call: TRBV7-9
cdr3_length: 14
clone_size: -
d_call: -
cdr3_aa: CASSLEAIQETQYF
cdr3_nt: TGTGCCAGCAGCTTAGAAGCAATCCAAGAGACCCAGTACTTC

j_call: TRBJ1-5
v_call: TRBV28
cdr3_length: 13
clone_size: -
d_call: -
cdr3_aa: CASKQDSNQPQHF
cdr3_nt: TGTGCCAGCAAACAGGATAGCAATCAGCCCCAGCATTTT

j_call: TRBJ2-7
v_call: TRBV7-2
cdr3_length: 14
clone_size: -
d_call: TRBD2
cdr3_aa: CASCRGGGAYEQYF
cdr3_nt: TGTGCCAGCTGCCGCGGCGGGGGGGCCTACGAGCAGTACTTC

j_call: TRBJ1-4
v_call: TRBV28
cdr3_length: 18
clone_size: -
d_call: TRBD1
cdr3_aa: CASDLGGSSATPNEKLFF
cdr3_nt: TGTGCCAGCGACCTAGGGGGCTCTTCGGCTACCCCTAATGAAAAACTGTTTTTT

j_call: TRBJ1-6
v_call: TRBV6-9
cdr3_length: 15
clone_size: -
d_call: TRBD1
cdr3_aa: CASTHETGPLSPLHF
cdr3_nt: TGTGCCAGCACCCACGAGACAGGGCCCCTTTCACCCCTCCACTTT

j_call: TRBJ2-7
v_call: TRBV12-3/TRBV12-4
cdr3_length: 13
clone_size: -
d_call: -
cdr3_aa: CASSLTVTYEQYF
cdr3_nt: TGTGCCAGCAGTTTGACAGTGACCTACGAGCAGTACTTC

j_call: TRBJ2-7
v_call: TRBV5-1
cdr3_length: 14
clone_size: -
d_call: TRBD1
cdr3_aa: CASSLEGQGYEQYF
cdr3_nt: TGCGCCAGCAGCTTGGAGGGACAGGGGTACGAGCAGTACTTC

j_call: TRBJ1-6
v_call: TRBV6-5
cdr3_length: 15
clone_size: -
d_call: TRBD1
cdr3_aa: CASSYNGQGNSPLHF
cdr3_nt: TGTGCCAGCAGTTATAACGGACAGGGGAATTCACCCCTCCACTTT

j_call: TRBJ1-5
v_call: TRBV7-2
cdr3_length: 13
clone_size: -
d_call: -
cdr3_aa: CASSLNRGEPQHF
cdr3_nt: TGTGCCAGCAGCCTAAACCGGGGGGAGCCCCAGCATTTT

j_call: TRBJ1-6
v_call: TRBV9
cdr3_length: 15
clone_size: -
d_call: TRBD1
cdr3_aa: CASSADRVDNSPLHF
cdr3_nt: TGTGCCAGCAGCGCGGACAGGGTGGATAATTCACCCCTCCACTTT

j_call: TRBJ1-1
v_call: TRBV2
cdr3_length: 15
clone_size: once
d_call: -
cdr3_aa: CASTTTAFLIMEAFF
cdr3_nt: TGTGCCAGCACCACGACAGCTTTCTTGATAATGGAAGCTTTCTTT

j_call: TRBJ1-2
v_call: TRBV28
cdr3_length: 15
clone_size: -
d_call: -
cdr3_aa: CASKEAGGRDYGYTF
cdr3_nt: TGTGCCAGCAAGGAAGCCGGGGGACGGGACTATGGCTACACCTTC

j_call: TRBJ1-4
v_call: TRBV6-5
cdr3_length: 13
clone_size: -
d_call: -
cdr3_aa: CASRAESGRRLFF
cdr3_nt: TGTGCCAGCAGGGCCGAATCAGGGAGGAGGCTGTTTTTT

j_call: TRBJ2-2
v_call: TRBV7-8
cdr3_length: 17
clone_size: -
d_call: TRBD1
cdr3_aa: CASSSSWTGSSTGELFF
cdr3_nt: TGTGCCAGCAGCTCGTCCTGGACAGGGTCGAGCACCGGGGAGCTGTTTTTT

j_call: TRBJ2-7
v_call: TRBV2
cdr3_length: 14
clone_size: -
d_call: -
cdr3_aa: CASSSTGQPSEQYF
cdr3_nt: TGTGCCAGCAGCTCCACAGGGCAACCCTCCGAGCAGTACTTC

j_call: TRBJ2-7
v_call: TRBV3-1/TRBV3-2
cdr3_length: 15
clone_size: once
d_call: -
cdr3_aa: CASSQARGGGYEQYF
cdr3_nt: TGTGCCAGCAGCCAAGCCCGGGGAGGAGGCTACGAGCAGTACTTC

j_call: TRBJ2-3
v_call: TRBV5-1
cdr3_length: 14
clone_size: -
d_call: -
cdr3_aa: CASSLKGGTDTQYF
cdr3_nt: TGCGCCAGCAGCTTGAAGGGAGGCACAGATACGCAGTATTTT

j_call: TRBJ1-3
v_call: TRBV6-5
cdr3_length: 14
clone_size: -
d_call: -
cdr3_aa: CASKRGFGGNTIYF
cdr3_nt: TGTGCCAGCAAACGGGGGTTCGGGGGAAACACCATATATTTT

j_call: TRBJ2-7
v_call: TRBV4-1
cdr3_length: 15
clone_size: -
d_call: TRBD1
cdr3_aa: CASRLDRTFSYEQYF
cdr3_nt: TGCGCCAGCAGACTGGACAGGACCTTCTCCTACGAGCAGTACTTC

j_call: TRBJ2-1
v_call: TRBV6-5
cdr3_length: 13
clone_size: -
d_call: -
cdr3_aa: CASSPGQRDEQFF
cdr3_nt: TGTGCCAGCAGTCCCGGTCAACGGGATGAGCAGTTCTTC

j_call: TRBJ2-1
v_call: TRBV7-3
cdr3_length: 15
clone_size: -
d_call: TRBD2
cdr3_aa: CASSLLAGGPNEQFF
cdr3_nt: TGTGCCAGCAGCCTCCTAGCGGGGGGGCCCAATGAGCAGTTCTTC

j_call: TRBJ1-2
v_call: TRBV6-5
cdr3_length: 15
clone_size: few
d_call: -
cdr3_aa: CASSRSPAGLYGYTF
cdr3_nt: TGTGCCAGCAGCCGCTCACCAGCAGGTCTCTATGGCTACACCTTC

j_call: TRBJ2-2
v_call: TRBV2
cdr3_length: 18
clone_size: -
d_call: TRBD1
cdr3_aa: CASSEGLTGGQNTGELFF
cdr3_nt: TGTGCCAGCAGTGAAGGCCTCACAGGGGGCCAGAACACCGGGGAGCTGTTTTTT

j_call: TRBJ2-2
v_call: TRBV28
cdr3_length: 15
clone_size: few
d_call: -
cdr3_aa: CASRIGGGGTGELFF
cdr3_nt: TGTGCCAGCAGAATTGGAGGGGGCGGGACCGGGGAGCTGTTTTTT

j_call: TRBJ2-3
v_call: TRBV14
cdr3_length: 14
clone_size: -
d_call: -
cdr3_aa: CASSQVSSGSTQYF
cdr3_nt: TGTGCCAGCAGCCAAGTAAGCAGCGGCAGTACGCAGTATTTT